What follows are 26 T cell receptor beta chains derived from one specimen sequenced in a study of tumor and adjacent non-tumor tissue in lung cancer. A modified ARM-PCR protocol with three rounds of nested PCR amplified TCRbeta. TCRdb passed the multiplex PCR reads through MiXCR, listing each CDR3 protein once. The sample lists about 110,000 distinct CDR3 sequences; about 87% were seen once. The template was RNA from unsorted bulk tissue. Material for sequencing was lung tumor tissue. The receptors stem from a man aged 70-80 years with non-small cell lung cancer.

Note on this clonotype: One end of the junction varies from germline; a read error may be responsible. The rearrangement joins TRBV11-2 to TRBJ2-2; 12 nucleotides align to TRBD2. Germline-derived CDR1 and CDR2 are SGHAT and FQNNGV. The CDR3 has 15 amino acids. The CDR3 DNA reads TGTACCAGCAGCCTCCTAGCGGGGGGGACCGGGGAGCTATTTTTT. Protein product: CTSSLLAGGTGELFF.

Of note for this clonotype: The junction shows a germline mismatch at one end, possibly a read error. The V gene is TRBV10-3, the J gene TRBJ2-7, with TRBD1 as a possible D gene (5 bases). CDR1 is ENHRY and CDR2 is SYGVKD in the germline V gene. The CDR3 sequence is 14 residues long. CDR3 sequence reads: CATHRWDLWYEQYF. As DNA, the CDR3 is TGTGCCACCCACAGGTGGGATCTTTGGTACGAGCAATACTTC.

Note on this clonotype: The CDR3 end shows no conserved phenylalanine or tryptophan, and so a read error is likely. The rearrangement links TRBV6-6 to TRBJ2-2; no reliable D call. This CDR3 spans 13 amino acids. CDR1 and CDR2 from the germline V gene are MNHNY and SVGAGI (reference sequence). In DNA, the CDR3 is TGTGCCAGCAGTTACCCCGGCACCTGGGAGCTGTTTGTT. It translates to CASSYPGTWELFV.

Notes on this clonotype: The final CDR3 position lacks the conserved phenylalanine or tryptophan, pointing to a likely read error. The limits of the CDR3 on the DNA are not certain, so only TCRdb's listed CDR3 is given. This rearrangement joins TRBV10-2 to TRBJ2-1; the table's D call TRBD1 went unverified against the DNA. Looked up from germline, CDR1 is WSHSY and CDR2 is SAAADI. A total of 15 residues make up the CDR3, ends included. CDR3 region: CASRSPGPSYHERFL.

Comments on this clonotype: One junction end does not reproduce the germline sequence, and a read error may be involved. This sequence joins TRBV14 and TRBJ2-7; tentative D call: TRBD2 (6 bases). From germline, CDR1 is SGHDN and CDR2 FVKESK. The CDR3 sequence is 16 residues long. For the CDR3, the DNA is TGTGCCAGTAACCAACGTGACGGGAGAATCACCTACGACCAGTACTTC. Encoded protein: CASNQRDGRITYDQYF.

This clonotype was counted a single time. CDR3 protein: CAISVSHGSYEQYF. DNA for the CDR3: TGTGCCATCAGTGTGTCGCACGGATCCTACGAGCAGTACTTC. The rearrangement joins TRBV10-3 to TRBJ2-7; D call uncertain. Germline lookup yields CDR1 ENHRY and CDR2 SYGVKD. The CDR3 loop spans 14 amino acids. Trimming took 4 bases from V and 1 from J, leaving 11 bases between them.

Of note for this clonotype: One end of the junction does not line up with germline, which may come from a read error. This rearrangement joins TRBV20-1 to TRBJ2-7, with D unresolved. Germline V gives CDR1 DFQATT, CDR2 SNEGSKA (reference sequence). The CDR3 runs 13 residues. CDR3: CISLPGKVGEQYF. Here the CDR3 DNA reads TGCATTTCGCTACCTGGCAAGGTGGGTGAGCAATACTTC.

The chain combines TRBV12-3 or TRBV12-4 with TRBJ2-1; D is possibly TRBD2 (6 bases). The CDR3 runs 16 residues. Trimming took off 4 bases at V and 5 bases at J, with 18 bases between the two ends. The CDR3 DNA reads as TGTGCCAGCAGTTCCGGGGGTGGTAGCCTCCACAATGAGCAGTTCTTC. Residues: CASSSGGGSLHNEQFF.

Regarding this clonotype: A junction end diverges from the germline sequence, so it may reflect a read error. This chain joins TRBV6-5 and TRBJ2-7; no reliable D call. This CDR3 has 13 amino acids. Germline V gene data show CDR1 as MNHEY and CDR2 as SVGAGI. CDR3 loop: CASIYTDSYEQYF. The CDR3 DNA reads TGTGCCAGCATTTACACTGACTCCTACGAGCAGTACTTC.

J is TRBJ1-6 and V is TRBV6-5; D may be TRBD1 (5 bases). CDR1 is MNHEY, CDR2 SVGAGI, per germline. The V gene lost 5 bases and the J gene lost 8 bases, with 19 bases spanning the gap. The CDR3 length is 16 residues. As DNA, the CDR3 is TGTGCCAGCAGTAAGGCCGGGACGGGGGTTTATTCACCCCTCCACTTT. This translates into CASSKAGTGVYSPLHF.

There are a few counts of this clonotype. The rearrangement links TRBV12-3 or TRBV12-4 to TRBJ1-1; weak D call: TRBD1 (5 bases). This CDR3 has 13 amino acids. V dropped 9 bases and J dropped 9 bases, with 20 bases sitting between them. CDR3 protein: CASNFLDTQKAFF. DNA for the CDR3: TGTGCCAGTAATTTTCTGGACACACAGAAAGCTTTCTTT.

This clonotype was seen a handful of times. A read error may account for a junction end that differs from germline. The V gene is TRBV4-2, the J gene TRBJ1-2, with D possibly TRBD1 on 5 matching bases. Germline-derived CDR1 and CDR2 are LGHNA and YNFKEQ. The CDR3 runs 14 residues. The CDR3 is CVSSQAGRGYGYTF. The CDR3 DNA reads TGTGTCAGCAGCCAAGCCGGGAGGGGTTATGGCTACACCTTC.

This clonotype was recorded only once. A junction boundary mismatches the germline segment, possibly from a read error. The DNA for the CDR3 is TGTACCAGCAGCTTGGACGTTAACTATGGTTACGCCTTC. As protein: CTSSLDVNYGYAF. The chain joins TRBV5-4 to TRBJ1-2; D call uncertain. Per the germline V gene, CDR1 is SGHNT and CDR2 is YYREEE (reference sequence). The length of the CDR3 is 13 residues.

Notes on this clonotype: As the CDR3 is not closed by the conserved phenylalanine or tryptophan, this likely results from a read error. The rearrangement links TRBV29-1 to TRBJ1-1; D is ambiguous. This CDR3 region has 13 residues. Germline CDR1 and CDR2: SQVTM and ANQGSEA. In nucleotides, the CDR3 is TGCAGTGTTGGCGGGGAAGGGTACAATGAAGCTTTCTTA. The encoded protein is CSVGGEGYNEAFL.

To note about this clonotype: The CDR3 end shows no conserved phenylalanine or tryptophan, and so a read error is likely. V is TRBV11-2 and J is TRBJ2-7; 8 bases fit TRBD2. The germline V gene encodes CDR1 SGHAT and CDR2 FQNNGV. This CDR3 is 14 amino acids long. In nucleotides, the CDR3 is TGTGCCAGGAGCTTAGGTAGCGGGACATACGAGCAGTACCTC. This translates into CARSLGSGTYEQYL.

Remarks on this clonotype: A much larger clone lies one base from this, so it may be a read error. V usage is TRBV7-9 and J usage is TRBJ1-2; 8 bases map to TRBD1. The CDR3 covers 15 residues. The germline gives CDR1 SEHNR, CDR2 FQNEAQ (reference sequence). The CDR3 sequence is CASSVKQGDNYSYAF. As DNA, the CDR3 is TGTGCCAGCAGCGTCAAACAGGGGGATAACTATAGCTACGCCTTC.

This clonotype appeared many times. This chain links TRBV7-8 with TRBJ2-7, with 12 bases fitting TRBD2. The CDR3 contains 15 residues. After removal of 5 bases from V and 1 base from J, the junction contained 3 bases not matched to a gene. The germline gives CDR1 SGHVS, CDR2 FQNEAQ. The CDR3 region is CASSPTSGGSYEQYF. CDR3 nucleotides: TGTGCCAGCAGCCCGACTAGCGGGGGTTCCTACGAGCAGTACTTC.

The count of this clonotype is one. The germline gene is not matched at one end of the junction; a read error may be the cause. The chain combines TRBV29-1 with TRBJ2-7, with 7 nucleotides matching TRBD1. The CDR3 consists of 12 residues. Germline CDR1 is SQVTM and CDR2 is ANQGSEA. The CDR3 region is CSAIQGTHEQYF. The DNA of the CDR3 is TGCAGCGCAATACAGGGGACCCACGAGCAGTATTTC.

A remark on this clonotype: A much larger clone is a single base away; this may be a read error. The CDR3 region has the DNA TGTGCCTATAATCAGGTGTTCACCGGGGAGCTGCTTTTT. Amino acids: CAYNQVFTGELLF. This chain uses TRBV30 with TRBJ2-2, with a possible D match to TRBD2 (5 bases). This CDR3 region has 13 residues. Looked up from germline, CDR1 is GTSNPN and CDR2 is SVGIG (reference sequence).

This clonotype was found a few times. Sequence at one end of the junction differs from germline and may be a read error. The rearrangement links TRBV6-2 or TRBV6-3 to TRBJ2-4; 10 nucleotides match TRBD1. Germline V gene sequence: CDR1 MNHEY, CDR2 SVGEGT. The CDR3 is 14 amino acids. CDR3 sequence: CASSSLGQGDIHYF. The CDR3 nucleotides read TGTGCCAGCAGTTCTTTAGGACAGGGGGACATTCATTACTTC.

Comment on this clonotype: Lacking the conserved final phenylalanine or tryptophan, this CDR3 likely reflects a read error. This rearrangement joins TRBV28 to TRBJ2-3; D is perhaps TRBD2 (6 bases). The CDR3 is 14 amino acids. The V end lost 3 bases, the J end lost 6 bases, and 13 bases lay between the germline ends. Looked up from germline, CDR1 is MDHEN and CDR2 is SYDVKM. The CDR3 region is CASSFAGTTDTQYY. As DNA, the CDR3 is TGTGCCAGCAGTTTTGCGGGAACCACGGATACGCAGTATTAT.

With regard to this clonotype: One end of the junction varies from germline; a read error may be responsible. This chain joins TRBV4-3 and TRBJ2-1; unclear D gene. The CDR3 has 15 residues. Germline-derived CDR1 and CDR2 are LGHNA and YSLEER. CDR3 in amino acids: CTSIQDLGAGNEQFF. In DNA form, the CDR3 reads TGTACCAGCATCCAAGATTTAGGAGCTGGGAATGAGCAGTTCTTC.

The V call is TRBV12-5, the J call TRBJ1-1; TRBD1 matches 8 bases. The CDR3 contains 18 residues. J lost 5 bases, V lost 1 base, and 15 bases had no gene match. CDR1 LGHNT and CDR2 FRNRAP come from the germline V gene. For the CDR3, the DNA is TGTGCTAGTGGTTTGGAACTATCAGGGCAGGGGGCGACGACTGAAGCTTTCTTT. As protein: CASGLELSGQGATTEAFF.

Comments on this clonotype: A much larger clone is a single base away; this may be a read error. The chain is built from TRBV6-6 and TRBJ2-7, with TRBD1 matching 12 bases. Germline V gives CDR1 MNHNY, CDR2 SVGAGI (reference sequence). The trim removed 6 bases at V and 7 bases at J, leaving 10 bases unmatched. This CDR3 comprises 15 residues. CDR3 loop: CASSHPGQGALEQYF. The CDR3, as DNA: TGTGCCAGCAGCCACCCGGGACAGGGGGCCCTGGAGCAGTACTTC.

Points on this clonotype: A read error may be the cause here, since a much bigger clone is one base away. The chain carries TRBV5-1 and TRBJ1-4; D not certain. Germline assignment: CDR1 SGHRS and CDR2 YFSETQ. Trimming shortened V by 4 bases and J by 5 bases, and 12 bases separated the two germline ends. The CDR3 consists of 14 residues. As DNA, the CDR3 is TGCGCCAGCAGCAAAGAAACGAAGAATGAAAAACTGTTTTTT. Amino acids: CASSKETKNEKLFF.

The J gene is TRBJ2-7, the V gene TRBV6-6; 8 bases fit TRBD1. From germline, CDR1 is MNHNY and CDR2 SVGAGI (reference sequence). V lost 10 bases and J lost 1; bases outside the gene matches: 12. This CDR3 contains 15 residues. CDR3 sequence: CAIERPGGTSYEQYF. The CDR3 nucleotides read TGTGCCATCGAACGCCCAGGGGGCACTTCCTACGAGCAGTACTTC.